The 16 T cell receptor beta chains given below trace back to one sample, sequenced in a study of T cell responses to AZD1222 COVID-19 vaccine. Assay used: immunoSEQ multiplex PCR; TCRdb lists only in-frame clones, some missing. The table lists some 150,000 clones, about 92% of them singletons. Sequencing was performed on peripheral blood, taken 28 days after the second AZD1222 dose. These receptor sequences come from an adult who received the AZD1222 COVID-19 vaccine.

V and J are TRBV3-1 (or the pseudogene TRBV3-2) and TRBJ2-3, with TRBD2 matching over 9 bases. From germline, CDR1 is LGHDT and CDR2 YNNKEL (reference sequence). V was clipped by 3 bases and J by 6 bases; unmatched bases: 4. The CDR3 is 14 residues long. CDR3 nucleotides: TGTGCCAGCAGCCACCTTAGCGGGAGTGATACGCAGTATTTT. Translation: CASSHLSGSDTQYF.

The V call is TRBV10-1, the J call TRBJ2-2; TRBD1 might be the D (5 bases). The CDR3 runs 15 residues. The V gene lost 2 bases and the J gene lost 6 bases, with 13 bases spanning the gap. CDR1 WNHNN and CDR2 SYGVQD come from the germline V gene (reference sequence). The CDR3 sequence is CASSEQGTRSGELFF. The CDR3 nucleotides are TGCGCCAGCAGTGAGCAGGGTACCCGATCCGGGGAGCTGTTTTTT.

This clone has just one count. Here the CDR3 DNA reads TGTGCCAGTAGTATCGCTGGGACAAGTGGGTACACTGAAGCTTTCTTT. It encodes CASSIAGTSGYTEAFF. The rearrangement links TRBV19 to TRBJ1-1, with D possibly matching TRBD1 (6 bases). The V end was cut by 3 bases, the J end by 3 bases, with 17 bases between. Looked up from germline, CDR1 is LNHDA and CDR2 is SQIVND (reference sequence). The CDR3 length is 16 residues.

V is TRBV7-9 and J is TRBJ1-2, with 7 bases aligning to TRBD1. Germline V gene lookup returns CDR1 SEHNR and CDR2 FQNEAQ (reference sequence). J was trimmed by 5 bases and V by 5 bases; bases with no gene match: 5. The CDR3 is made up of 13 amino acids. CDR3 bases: TGTGCCAGCAGCACCCGGGACAGTTATGGCTACACCTTC. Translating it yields CASSTRDSYGYTF.

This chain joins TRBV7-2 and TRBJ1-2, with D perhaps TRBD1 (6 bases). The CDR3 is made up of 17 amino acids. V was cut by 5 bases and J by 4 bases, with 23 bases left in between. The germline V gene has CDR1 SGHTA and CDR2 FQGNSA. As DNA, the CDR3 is TGTGCCAGCAGCCGCAGTCGGCAGGGGAGTTACGGCTATGGCTACACCTTC. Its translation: CASSRSRQGSYGYGYTF.

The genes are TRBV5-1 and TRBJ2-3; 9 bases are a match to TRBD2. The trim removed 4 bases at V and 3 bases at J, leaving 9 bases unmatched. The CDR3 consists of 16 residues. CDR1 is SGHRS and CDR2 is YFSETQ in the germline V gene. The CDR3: CASSPRAGGPTDTQYF. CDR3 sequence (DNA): TGCGCCAGCAGCCCGAGGGCGGGAGGGCCGACAGATACGCAGTATTTT.

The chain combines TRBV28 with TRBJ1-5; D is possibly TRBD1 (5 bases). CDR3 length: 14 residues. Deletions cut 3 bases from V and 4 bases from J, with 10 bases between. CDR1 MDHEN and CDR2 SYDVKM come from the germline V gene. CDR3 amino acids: CASSFAGANQPQHF. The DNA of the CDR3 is TGTGCCAGCAGTTTTGCTGGGGCTAATCAGCCCCAGCATTTT.

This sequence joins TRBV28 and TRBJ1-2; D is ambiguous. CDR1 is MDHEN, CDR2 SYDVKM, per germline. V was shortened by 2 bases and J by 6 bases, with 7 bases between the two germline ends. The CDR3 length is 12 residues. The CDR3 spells CASSLRSHGYTF. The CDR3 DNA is TGTGCCAGCAGTTTAAGGTCACATGGCTACACCTTC.

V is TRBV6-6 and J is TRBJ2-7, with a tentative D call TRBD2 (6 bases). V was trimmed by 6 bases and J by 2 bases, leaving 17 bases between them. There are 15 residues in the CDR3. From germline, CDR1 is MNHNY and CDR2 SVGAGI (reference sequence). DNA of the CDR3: TGTGCCAGCAGCCCGGGATTAGCGGAAGCCTACGAGCAGTACTTC. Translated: CASSPGLAEAYEQYF.

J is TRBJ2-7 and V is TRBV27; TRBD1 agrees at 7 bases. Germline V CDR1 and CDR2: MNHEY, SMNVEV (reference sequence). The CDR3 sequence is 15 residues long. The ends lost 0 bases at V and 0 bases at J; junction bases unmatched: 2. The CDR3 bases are TGTGCCAGCAGTTTATCGACAGGGAACTCCTACGAGCAGTACTTC. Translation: CASSLSTGNSYEQYF.

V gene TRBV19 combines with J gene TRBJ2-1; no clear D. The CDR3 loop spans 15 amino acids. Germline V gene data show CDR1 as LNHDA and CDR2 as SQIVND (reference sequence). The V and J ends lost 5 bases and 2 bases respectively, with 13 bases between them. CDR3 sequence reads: CASSSPLRTYNEQFF. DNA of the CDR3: TGTGCCAGTAGTTCCCCCTTGCGGACCTACAATGAGCAGTTCTTC.

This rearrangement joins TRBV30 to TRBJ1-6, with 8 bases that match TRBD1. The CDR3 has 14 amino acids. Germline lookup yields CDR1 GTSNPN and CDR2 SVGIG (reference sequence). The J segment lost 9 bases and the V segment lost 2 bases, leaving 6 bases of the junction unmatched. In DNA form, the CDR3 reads TGTGCCTGGAGTCTTCGGACAGGGTTTTCACCCCTCCACTTT. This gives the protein CAWSLRTGFSPLHF.

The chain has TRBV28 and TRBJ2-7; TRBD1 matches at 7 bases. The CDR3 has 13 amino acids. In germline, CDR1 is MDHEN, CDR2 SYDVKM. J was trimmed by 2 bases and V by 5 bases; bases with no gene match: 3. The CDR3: CASSLDRTYEQYF. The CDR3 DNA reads TGTGCCAGCAGTCTGGACAGGACCTACGAGCAGTACTTC.

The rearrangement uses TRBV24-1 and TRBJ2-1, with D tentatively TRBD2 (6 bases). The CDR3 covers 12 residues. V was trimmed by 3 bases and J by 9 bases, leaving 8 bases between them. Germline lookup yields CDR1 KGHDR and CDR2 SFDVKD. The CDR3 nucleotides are TGTGCCACCAGTGATCGGGGGATTGAGCAGTTCTTC. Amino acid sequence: CATSDRGIEQFF.

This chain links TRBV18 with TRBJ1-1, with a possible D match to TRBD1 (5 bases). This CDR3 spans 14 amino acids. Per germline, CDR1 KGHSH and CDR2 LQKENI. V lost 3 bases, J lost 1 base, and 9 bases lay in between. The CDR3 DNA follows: TGTGCCAGCTCACCGGGGGGACCGAACACTGAAGCTTTCTTT. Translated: CASSPGGPNTEAFF.

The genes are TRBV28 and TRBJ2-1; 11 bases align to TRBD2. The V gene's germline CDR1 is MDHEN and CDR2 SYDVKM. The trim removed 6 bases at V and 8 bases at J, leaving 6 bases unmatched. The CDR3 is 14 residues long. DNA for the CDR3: TGTGCCAGCAGACTAGCGGGAGACCTCGATGAGCAGTTCTTC. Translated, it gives CASRLAGDLDEQFF.